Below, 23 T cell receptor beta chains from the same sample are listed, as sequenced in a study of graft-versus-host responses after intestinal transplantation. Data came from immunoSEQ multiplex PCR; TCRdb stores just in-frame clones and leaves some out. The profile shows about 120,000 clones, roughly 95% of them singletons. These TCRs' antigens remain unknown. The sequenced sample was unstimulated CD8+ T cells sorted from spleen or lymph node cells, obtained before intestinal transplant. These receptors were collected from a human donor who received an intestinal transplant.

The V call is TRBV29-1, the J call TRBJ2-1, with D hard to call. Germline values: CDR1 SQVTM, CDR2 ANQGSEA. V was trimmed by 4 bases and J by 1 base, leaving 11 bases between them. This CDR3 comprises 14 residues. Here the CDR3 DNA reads TGCAGCGTTGTGGGGATTAGTTCCTACAATGAGCAGTTCTTC. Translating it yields CSVVGISSYNEQFF.

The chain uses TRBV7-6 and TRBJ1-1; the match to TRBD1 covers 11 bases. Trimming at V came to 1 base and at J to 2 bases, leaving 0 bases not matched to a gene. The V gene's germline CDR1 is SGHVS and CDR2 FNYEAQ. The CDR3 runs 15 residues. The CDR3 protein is CASSLGTGGNTEAFF. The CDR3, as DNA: TGTGCCAGCAGCTTAGGGACAGGGGGCAACACTGAAGCTTTCTTT.

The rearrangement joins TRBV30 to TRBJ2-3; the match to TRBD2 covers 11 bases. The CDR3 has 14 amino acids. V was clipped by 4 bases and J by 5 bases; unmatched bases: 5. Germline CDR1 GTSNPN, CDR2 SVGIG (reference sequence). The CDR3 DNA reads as TGTGCCTGGAATAGCGGGAGGGTGGTAGATACGCAGTATTTT. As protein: CAWNSGRVVDTQYF.

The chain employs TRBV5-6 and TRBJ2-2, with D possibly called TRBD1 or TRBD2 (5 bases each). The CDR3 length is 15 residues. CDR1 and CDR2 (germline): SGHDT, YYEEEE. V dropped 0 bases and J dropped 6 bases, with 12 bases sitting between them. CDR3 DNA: TGTGCCAGCAGCTTGGGAGGGGCGGTCCCCGGGGAGCTGTTTTTT. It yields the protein CASSLGGAVPGELFF.

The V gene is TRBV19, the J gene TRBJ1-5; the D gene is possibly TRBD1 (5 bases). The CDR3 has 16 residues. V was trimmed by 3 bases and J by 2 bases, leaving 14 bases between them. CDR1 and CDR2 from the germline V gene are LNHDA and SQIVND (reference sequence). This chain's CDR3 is CASSINGGGGNQPQHF. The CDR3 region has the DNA TGTGCCAGTAGTATCAATGGGGGAGGGGGCAATCAGCCCCAGCATTTT.

The CDR3 region is CASGPGLAGSLAKNIQYF. CDR3 coding DNA: TGTGCCAGCGGACCGGGACTAGCGGGTTCTCTAGCCAAAAACATTCAGTACTTC. The V and J genes are TRBV27 and TRBJ2-4; 12 nucleotides match TRBD2. There are 18 residues in the CDR3. The germline CDR1 and CDR2 sequences are MNHEY and SMNVEV (reference sequence). V lost 8 bases, J lost 0 bases, and 11 bases stayed unmatched.

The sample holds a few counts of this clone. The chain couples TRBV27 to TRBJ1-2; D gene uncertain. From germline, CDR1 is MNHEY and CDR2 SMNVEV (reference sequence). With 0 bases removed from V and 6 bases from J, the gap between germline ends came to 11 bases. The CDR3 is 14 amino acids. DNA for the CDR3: TGTGCCAGCAGTTTATCTAAAGGATACGATGGCTACACCTTC. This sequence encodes CASSLSKGYDGYTF.

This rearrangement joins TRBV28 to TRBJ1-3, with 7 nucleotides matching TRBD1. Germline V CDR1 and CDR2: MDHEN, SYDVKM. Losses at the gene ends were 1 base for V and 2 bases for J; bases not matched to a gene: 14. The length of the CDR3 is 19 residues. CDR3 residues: CASSLSLLKDREPGNTIYF. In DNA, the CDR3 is TGTGCCAGCAGTTTATCCCTCCTAAAAGACAGGGAACCTGGAAACACCATATATTTT.

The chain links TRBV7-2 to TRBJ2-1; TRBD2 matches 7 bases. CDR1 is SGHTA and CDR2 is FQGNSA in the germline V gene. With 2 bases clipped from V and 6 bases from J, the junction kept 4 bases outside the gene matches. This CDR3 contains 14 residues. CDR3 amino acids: CASSLTWGGNEQFF. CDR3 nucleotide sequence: TGTGCCAGCAGCTTAACCTGGGGGGGCAATGAGCAGTTCTTC.

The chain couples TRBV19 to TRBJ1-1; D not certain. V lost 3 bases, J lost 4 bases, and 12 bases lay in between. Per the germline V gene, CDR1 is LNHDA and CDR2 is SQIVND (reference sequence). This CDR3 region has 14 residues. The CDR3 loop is CASSIMDRGTEAFF. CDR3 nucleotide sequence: TGTGCCAGTAGTATCATGGATCGGGGCACTGAAGCTTTCTTT.

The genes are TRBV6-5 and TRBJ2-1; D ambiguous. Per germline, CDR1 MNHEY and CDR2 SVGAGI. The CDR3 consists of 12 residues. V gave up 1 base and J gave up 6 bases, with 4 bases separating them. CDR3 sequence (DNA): TGTGCCAGCAGTTACTTGGTCAATGAGCAGTTCTTC. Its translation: CASSYLVNEQFF.

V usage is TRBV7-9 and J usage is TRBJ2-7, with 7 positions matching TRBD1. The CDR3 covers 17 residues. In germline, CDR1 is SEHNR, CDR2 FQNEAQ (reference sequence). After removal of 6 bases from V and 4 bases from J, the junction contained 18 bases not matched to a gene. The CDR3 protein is CASSPLRWVRGWYEQYF. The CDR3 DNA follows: TGTGCCAGCAGTCCTCTCCGTTGGGTCAGGGGGTGGTACGAGCAGTACTTC.

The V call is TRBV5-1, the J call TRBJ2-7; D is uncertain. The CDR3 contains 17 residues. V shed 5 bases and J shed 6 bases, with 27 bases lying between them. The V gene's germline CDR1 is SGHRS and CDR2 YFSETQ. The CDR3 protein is CASRIFRWGSAKSEQYF. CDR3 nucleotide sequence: TGCGCCAGCAGAATTTTCCGCTGGGGTTCAGCTAAATCCGAGCAGTACTTC.

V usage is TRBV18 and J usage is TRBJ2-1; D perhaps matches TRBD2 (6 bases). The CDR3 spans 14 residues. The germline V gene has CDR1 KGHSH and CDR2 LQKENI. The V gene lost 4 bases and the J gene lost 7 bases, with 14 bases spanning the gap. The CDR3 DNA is TGTGCCAGCTCACTGGGGGGAGGCGTAAATGAGCAGTTCTTC. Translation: CASSLGGGVNEQFF. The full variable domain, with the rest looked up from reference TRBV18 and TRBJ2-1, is NAGVMQNPRHLVRRRGQEARLRCSPMKGHSHVYWYRQLPEEGLKFMVYLQKENIIDESGMPKERFSAEFPKEGPSILRIQQVVRGDSAAYFCASSLGGGVNEQFFGPGTRLTVL.

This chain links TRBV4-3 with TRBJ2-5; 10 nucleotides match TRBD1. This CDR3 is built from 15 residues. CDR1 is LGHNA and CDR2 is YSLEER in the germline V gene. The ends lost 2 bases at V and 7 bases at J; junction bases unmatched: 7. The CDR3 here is CASSQTGTGVGTQYF. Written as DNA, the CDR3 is TGCGCCAGCAGCCAAACCGGGACAGGGGTTGGGACCCAGTACTTC.

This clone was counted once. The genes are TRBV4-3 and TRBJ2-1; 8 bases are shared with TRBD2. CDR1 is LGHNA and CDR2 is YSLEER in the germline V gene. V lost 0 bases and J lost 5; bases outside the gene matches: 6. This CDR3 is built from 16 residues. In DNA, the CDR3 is TGCGCCAGCAGCCAAGAATCGACGGGAGGGCACAATGAGCAGTTCTTC. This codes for CASSQESTGGHNEQFF.

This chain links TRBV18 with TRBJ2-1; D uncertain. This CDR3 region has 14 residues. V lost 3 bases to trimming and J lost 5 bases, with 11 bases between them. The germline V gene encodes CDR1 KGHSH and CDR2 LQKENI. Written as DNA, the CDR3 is TGTGCCAGCTCACCGTTCAAGACCAACAATGAGCAGTTCTTC. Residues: CASSPFKTNNEQFF.

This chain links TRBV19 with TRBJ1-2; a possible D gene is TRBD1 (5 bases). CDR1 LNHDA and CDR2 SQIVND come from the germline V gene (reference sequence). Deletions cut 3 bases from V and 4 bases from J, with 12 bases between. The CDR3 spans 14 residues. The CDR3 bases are TGTGCCAGTAGTATGGGACTTCTGAGCTATGGCTACACCTTC. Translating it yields CASSMGLLSYGYTF. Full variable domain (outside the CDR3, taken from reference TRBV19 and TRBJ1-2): DGGITQSPKYLFRKEGQNVTLSCEQNLNHDAMYWYRQDPGQGLRLIYYSQIVNDFQKGDIAEGYSVSREKKESFPLTVTSAQKNPTAFYLCASSMGLLSYGYTFGSGTRLTVV.

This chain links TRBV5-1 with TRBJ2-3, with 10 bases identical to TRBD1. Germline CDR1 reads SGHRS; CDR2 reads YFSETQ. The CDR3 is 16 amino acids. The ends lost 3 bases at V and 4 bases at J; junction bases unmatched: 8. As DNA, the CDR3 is TGCGCCAGCAGCTCGACCGGGACAGGGGAGGCAGATACGCAGTATTTT. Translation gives CASSSTGTGEADTQYF.

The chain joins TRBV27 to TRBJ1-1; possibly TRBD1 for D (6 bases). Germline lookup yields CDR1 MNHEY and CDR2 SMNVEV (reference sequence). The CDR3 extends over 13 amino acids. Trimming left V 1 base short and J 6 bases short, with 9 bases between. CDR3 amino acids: CASSLWAGAEAFF. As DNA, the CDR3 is TGTGCCAGCAGTTTATGGGCAGGGGCTGAAGCTTTCTTT.

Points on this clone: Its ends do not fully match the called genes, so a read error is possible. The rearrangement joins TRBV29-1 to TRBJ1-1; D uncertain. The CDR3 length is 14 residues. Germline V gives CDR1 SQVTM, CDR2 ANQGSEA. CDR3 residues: CSVERKTLNAEAFF. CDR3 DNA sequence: TGCAGCGTTGAACGGAAGACCTTGAACGCTGAAGCTTTCTTT. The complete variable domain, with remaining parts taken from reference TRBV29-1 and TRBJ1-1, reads SAVISQKPSRDICQRGTSLTIQCQVDSQVTMMFWYRQQPGQSLTLIATANQGSEATYESGFVIDKFPISRPNLTFSTLTVSNMSPEDSSIYLCSVERKTLNAEAFFGQGTRLTVV.

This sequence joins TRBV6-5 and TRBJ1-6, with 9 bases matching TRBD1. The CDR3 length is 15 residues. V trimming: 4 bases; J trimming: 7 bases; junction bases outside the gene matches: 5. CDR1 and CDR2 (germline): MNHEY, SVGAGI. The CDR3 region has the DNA TGTGCCAGCAGTTCCCGGGACAGGGCAAATTCACCCCTCCACTTT. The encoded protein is CASSSRDRANSPLHF.

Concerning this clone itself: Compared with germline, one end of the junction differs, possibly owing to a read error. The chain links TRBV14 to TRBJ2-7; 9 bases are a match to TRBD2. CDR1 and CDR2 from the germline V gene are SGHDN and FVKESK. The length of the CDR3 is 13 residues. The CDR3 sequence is CASRTSGSYGQYF. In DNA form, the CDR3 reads TGTGCCAGCAGGACTAGCGGCTCCTACGGGCAGTACTTC.